This TCR beta chain appears in the sequencing data of a study of blood T cell repertoires in COVID-19. Study at large: Acute and convalescent COVID-19 samples came from the United States, Italy and Spain.

The method was immunoSEQ multiplex PCR; TCRdb's version includes in-frame clones alone and lacks a portion of them. The sample yields 350,000 or so clones, 80% to 95% seen once. V was clipped by 4 bases and J by 0 bases, with 13 bases between them. The germline CDR1 and CDR2 sequences are SNHLY and FYNNEI. The CDR3 sequence is 16 residues long. The chain recombines TRBV2 with TRBJ2-1, with D maybe TRBD2 (5 bases). Sequences were obtained from PBMCs or T cells enriched from blood (not recorded which). The TCR comes from a young woman who had recovered from COVID-19. This CDR3 is CASSAGGLSSYNEQFF. Here the CDR3 DNA reads TGTGCCAGCAGTGCGGGCGGACTGAGCTCCTACAATGAGCAGTTCTTC.